This TCR beta chain was identified in a study of graft-versus-host responses after intestinal transplantation. For the study at large: The study gave all recipients anti-thymocyte globulin induction, then tacrolimus and steroids for about 3 years.

Sequencing used immunoSEQ multiplex PCR; TCRdb keeps in-frame clones, though not all of them. The repertoire holds about 130,000 clones, about 93% seen once, with roughly 0.19% in the top ten. V was clipped by 6 bases and J by 4 bases; unmatched bases: 12. The germline V gene has CDR1 LNHDA and CDR2 SQIVND (reference sequence). The CDR3 extends over 15 amino acids. Study-wide results and caveats: Early after transplant, HvG declines were associated with peak levels of circulating GvH clones. Allograft clonal ratios (graft-versus-host to host-versus-graft) were high in patients who had graft-donor T cell macrochimerism. Ileal or blood samples showed some GvH clones first, and such clones were also found in recipient marrow.

About this clone: Its antigen remains unknown.

Sample: unstimulated CD4+ T cells sorted from spleen or lymph node cells, taken before intestinal transplant. The TCR was taken from a human donor who received an intestinal transplant. The chain couples TRBV19 to TRBJ2-7, with 7 nucleotides matching TRBD1. As DNA, the CDR3 is TGTGCCAGTAGAGGGACAGCAAACCTGTTTTACGAGCAGTACTTC. It yields the protein CASRGTANLFYEQYF.